This is a list of T cell receptor beta chains from one sample in a study of response to subunit inactivated influenza vaccine. TCRdb reanalysed the RT-PCR reads using MiXCR and keeps one entry per CDR3 protein. This table has approximately 500,000 distinct CDR3 sequences, 13% appearing once. Sequencing was performed on PBMCs from blood, taken roughly 6 weeks after vaccination. The receptor set was obtained from a man aged 45-65 years who received an inactivated influenza vaccine. Both conserved end residues are part of each CDR3. Fields, in order: J gene, D gene, clone size, V gene, CDR3 DNA, CDR3 protein. A D gene is named only where the DNA matches it firmly. Expanded clones are given a class, and other clones once, few, many or no size at all.

J gene: TRBJ2-1
D gene: NA
clone size: NA
V gene: TRBV28
CDR3 DNA: TGTGCCAGCAGTTGGTGGGCACCCTACAATGAGCAGTTCTTC
CDR3 protein: CASSWWAPYNEQFF

J gene: TRBJ2-7
D gene: TRBD2
clone size: few
V gene: TRBV7-2
CDR3 DNA: TGTGCCAGCAGCTTAGGGGACGGGGGGGCCAACGAGCAGTACTTC
CDR3 protein: CASSLGDGGANEQYF

J gene: TRBJ2-1
D gene: NA
clone size: NA
V gene: TRBV20-1
CDR3 DNA: TGCAGTGCCCCCTTCCATGAGCAGTTCTTC
CDR3 protein: CSAPFHEQFF

J gene: TRBJ2-3
D gene: NA
clone size: few
V gene: TRBV5-5
CDR3 DNA: TGTGCCAGCAGCTCTATGACAGTGAGCACAGATACGCAGTATTTT
CDR3 protein: CASSSMTVSTDTQYF

J gene: TRBJ2-7
D gene: TRBD1
clone size: few
V gene: TRBV3-1
CDR3 DNA: TGTGCCAGCAGCCAGTCCCTCAGGGGGATAGCCTACGAGCAGTACTTC
CDR3 protein: CASSQSLRGIAYEQYF

J gene: TRBJ1-4
D gene: NA
clone size: few
V gene: TRBV27
CDR3 DNA: TGTGCCAGCAGTTTATCGGCCAAGGCGACCAAACAAGGGCGAAAACTGTTTTTT
CDR3 protein: CASSLSAKATKQGRKLFF

J gene: TRBJ1-6
D gene: NA
clone size: few
V gene: TRBV6-5
CDR3 DNA: TGTGCCAGCAGTTACTCGGGAATTACCCTCCACTTT
CDR3 protein: CASSYSGITLHF

J gene: TRBJ2-5
D gene: NA
clone size: few
V gene: TRBV12-3/TRBV12-4
CDR3 DNA: TGTGCCAGCAGTCTGGGGGGATTAGCAGAGACCCAGTACTTC
CDR3 protein: CASSLGGLAETQYF

J gene: TRBJ2-2
D gene: TRBD1
clone size: NA
V gene: TRBV20-1
CDR3 DNA: TGCAGTGCTAGAGATCCGCAGGGGGCATCCGGGGAGCTGTTTTTT
CDR3 protein: CSARDPQGASGELFF

J gene: TRBJ1-2
D gene: NA
clone size: many
V gene: TRBV9
CDR3 DNA: TGTGCCAGCAGCCCGGACAGTAACTATGGCTACACCTTC
CDR3 protein: CASSPDSNYGYTF

J gene: TRBJ2-7
D gene: NA
clone size: few
V gene: TRBV24-1
CDR3 DNA: TGTGCCACCAGTGACCTTACGAAGCAGTACTTC
CDR3 protein: CATSDLTKQYF

J gene: TRBJ2-3
D gene: TRBD2
clone size: NA
V gene: TRBV2
CDR3 DNA: TGTGCCATCTGTTTAGCGCTATCTCCGGGACTAGCTCCAGATACGCAGTATTTT
CDR3 protein: CAICLALSPGLAPDTQYF

J gene: TRBJ2-5
D gene: TRBD2
clone size: many
V gene: TRBV5-1
CDR3 DNA: TGCGCCAGCAGCTTGTTACTAGCGGGGGAGGAGACCCAGTACTTC
CDR3 protein: CASSLLLAGEETQYF

J gene: TRBJ1-4
D gene: NA
clone size: NA
V gene: TRBV6-2/TRBV6-3
CDR3 DNA: TGTGCCAGCAGTCTGTCTACGAACAGGGAAGAAGAAAAACTGTTTTTT
CDR3 protein: CASSLSTNREEEKLFF

J gene: TRBJ1-5
D gene: NA
clone size: NA
V gene: TRBV7-9
CDR3 DNA: TGTGCCAGCAGCTTAGGCGCTGGGGACAATCAGCCCCAGCATTTT
CDR3 protein: CASSLGAGDNQPQHF

J gene: TRBJ2-5
D gene: NA
clone size: few
V gene: TRBV11-2
CDR3 DNA: TGTGCCAGCAGCTTAAACTTAGTGGGAGGTTCCGAGACCCAGTACTTC
CDR3 protein: CASSLNLVGGSETQYF

J gene: TRBJ2-2
D gene: TRBD1
clone size: NA
V gene: TRBV6-2/TRBV6-3
CDR3 DNA: TGTGCCAGCAGACGAGGGACAGGGAACACCGGGGAGCTGTTTTTT
CDR3 protein: CASRRGTGNTGELFF

J gene: TRBJ2-7
D gene: NA
clone size: few
V gene: TRBV7-2
CDR3 DNA: TGTGCCAGCAGCTTAGTTCCGGACTCTCGGGGCTACGAGCAGTACTTC
CDR3 protein: CASSLVPDSRGYEQYF

J gene: TRBJ2-1
D gene: NA
clone size: NA
V gene: TRBV28
CDR3 DNA: TGTGCCAGCAGTTTATTCTTGGGGGGGCTCGGCAATGAGCAGTTCTTC
CDR3 protein: CASSLFLGGLGNEQFF

J gene: TRBJ2-1
D gene: TRBD1
clone size: few
V gene: TRBV5-6
CDR3 DNA: TGTGCCAGCAGCTTGGAAGGGACAGTCTACAATGAGCAGTTCTTC
CDR3 protein: CASSLEGTVYNEQFF

J gene: TRBJ2-5
D gene: NA
clone size: NA
V gene: TRBV12-3/TRBV12-4
CDR3 DNA: TGTGCCAGCACCAATACCGCAACCCAAGAGACCCAGTACTTC
CDR3 protein: CASTNTATQETQYF

J gene: TRBJ2-1
D gene: NA
clone size: many
V gene: TRBV7-2
CDR3 DNA: TGTGCCAGCAGCTTAGAACGGGGACCATACAATGAGCAGTTCTTC
CDR3 protein: CASSLERGPYNEQFF

J gene: TRBJ1-2
D gene: NA
clone size: NA
V gene: TRBV28
CDR3 DNA: TGTGCCAGCAGTTTACCCGGGGCTTATGGCTACACCTTC
CDR3 protein: CASSLPGAYGYTF